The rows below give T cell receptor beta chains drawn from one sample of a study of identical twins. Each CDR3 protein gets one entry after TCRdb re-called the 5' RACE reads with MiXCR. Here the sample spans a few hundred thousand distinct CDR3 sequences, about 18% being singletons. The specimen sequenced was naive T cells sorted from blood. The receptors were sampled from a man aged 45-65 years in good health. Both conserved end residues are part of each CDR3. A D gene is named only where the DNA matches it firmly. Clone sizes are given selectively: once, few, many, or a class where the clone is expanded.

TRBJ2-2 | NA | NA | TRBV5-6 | TGTGCCAGCAGCGTGGGCCCAGTTTCTACCGGGGAGCTGTTTTTT | CASSVGPVSTGELFF
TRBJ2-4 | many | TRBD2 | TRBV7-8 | TGTGCCAGCAGCTTAACCCCGGGACTAGCGGGGGACGTAGCCAAAAACATTCAGTACTTC | CASSLTPGLAGDVAKNIQYF
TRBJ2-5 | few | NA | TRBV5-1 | TGCGCCAGCCAACTTGAGGGTGGGTTTCAAGAGACCCAGTACTTC | CASQLEGGFQETQYF
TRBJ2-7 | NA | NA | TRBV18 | TGTGCCAGCTCACAAGCATCCCAGCGCACCTACGAGCAGTACTTC | CASSQASQRTYEQYF
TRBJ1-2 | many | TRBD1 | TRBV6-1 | TGTGCCAGCAGCCCTGGACAGGCTAACTATGGCTACACCTTC | CASSPGQANYGYTF
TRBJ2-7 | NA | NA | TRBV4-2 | TGTGCCAGCAGCCAAGACGCGATTGGGGCCTACGAGCAGTACTTC | CASSQDAIGAYEQYF
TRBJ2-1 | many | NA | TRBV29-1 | TGCAGCGTTGTTATCCCCCTGGGCAGGGTAGGAGAAAATGAGCAGTTCTTC | CSVVIPLGRVGENEQFF
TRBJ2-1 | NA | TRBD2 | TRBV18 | TGTGCCAGCTCACCACAAGGAGCGGGAGGCTACAATGAGCAGTTCTTC | CASSPQGAGGYNEQFF
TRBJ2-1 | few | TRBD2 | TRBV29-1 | TGCAGCGTTATAGGACTAGCTTACAATGAGCAGTTCTTC | CSVIGLAYNEQFF
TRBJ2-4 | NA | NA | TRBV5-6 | TGTGCCAGCAGCTTGGGATCAAGGGCCAAAAACATTCAGTACTTC | CASSLGSRAKNIQYF
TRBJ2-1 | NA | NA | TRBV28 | TGTGCCAGCAGTTTAAGGTCAGGGTGGACTAATGAGCAGTTCTTC | CASSLRSGWTNEQFF
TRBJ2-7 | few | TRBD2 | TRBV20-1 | TGCAGTGCTAGAGATTTCACTAGCGTCTACGAGCAGTACTTC | CSARDFTSVYEQYF
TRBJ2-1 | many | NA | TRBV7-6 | TGTGCCAGCAGCTATCTTGGGCGCTACAATGAGCAGTTCTTC | CASSYLGRYNEQFF
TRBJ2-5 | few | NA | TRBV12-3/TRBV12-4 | TGTGCCAGCAGAAAACTAGGGGGTGCAGAGACCCAGTACTTC | CASRKLGGAETQYF
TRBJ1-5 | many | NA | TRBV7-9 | TGTGCCAGCAGCTTAGGGACACATAGCAATCAGCCCCAGCATTTT | CASSLGTHSNQPQHF
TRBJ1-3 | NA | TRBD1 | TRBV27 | TGTGCCAGCAGTCAGGACAGGGGTAACACCATATATTTT | CASSQDRGNTIYF
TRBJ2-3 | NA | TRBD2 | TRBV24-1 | TGTGCCACCAGCCCCAACCAACTAGCGCGAGTAACAGATACGCAGTATTTT | CATSPNQLARVTDTQYF
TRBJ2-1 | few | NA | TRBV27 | TGTGCCAGCAGCCGGGCCCAACGGGGGAATGAGCAGTTCTTC | CASSRAQRGNEQFF
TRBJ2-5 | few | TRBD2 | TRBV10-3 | TGTGCCATCAGTGACTTCAAGCGGGAGAAAGAGACCCAGTACTTC | CAISDFKREKETQYF
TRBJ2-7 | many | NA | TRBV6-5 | TGTGCCAGCAGTTACTCCCGGGGCCCCGACTACGAGCAGTACTTC | CASSYSRGPDYEQYF
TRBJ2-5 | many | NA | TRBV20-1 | TGCAGTGCTAGAAGGACAGAGCAAGAGACCCAGTACTTC | CSARRTEQETQYF
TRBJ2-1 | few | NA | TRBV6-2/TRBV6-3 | TGTGCCAGCAGTTACTCCGGGTATGAGCAGTTCTTC | CASSYSGYEQFF
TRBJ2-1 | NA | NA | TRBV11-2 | TGTGCCAGCAGCTCGCCGCAGCACAGTCACTACAATGAGCAGTTCTTC | CASSSPQHSHYNEQFF
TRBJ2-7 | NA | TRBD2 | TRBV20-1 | TGCAGTGCAACCGGGACTAGCGGGGGAATCTCCTACGAGCAGTACTTC | CSATGTSGGISYEQYF
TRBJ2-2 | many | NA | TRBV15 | TGTGCCACCAGCGGAAGGGGGTTCGGCACCGGGGAGCTGTTTTTT | CATSGRGFGTGELFF
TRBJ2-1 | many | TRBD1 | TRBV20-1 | TGCAGTGCTATGTTAGGGGGCCGCTACAATGAGCAGTTCTTC | CSAMLGGRYNEQFF
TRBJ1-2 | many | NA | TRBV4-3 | TGCGCCAGCAGCCTCGGCGCCGGGGCTGGTGGCTACACCTTC | CASSLGAGAGGYTF
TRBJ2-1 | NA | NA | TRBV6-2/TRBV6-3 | TGTGCCAGCACGGGGTATAGCTCCTACAATGAGCAGTTCTTC | CASTGYSSYNEQFF
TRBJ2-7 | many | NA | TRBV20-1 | TGCAGTGCTAGAGATTTCCGCAGGGGGGTCCACGAGCAGTACTTC | CSARDFRRGVHEQYF
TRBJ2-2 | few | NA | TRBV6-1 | TGTGCCAGCAGTGACGAACCGAGCACCGGGGAGCTGTTTTTT | CASSDEPSTGELFF
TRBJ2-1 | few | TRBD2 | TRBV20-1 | TGCAGTGCTAAGGGACTAGCGGGGACCTACAATGAGCAGTTCTTC | CSAKGLAGTYNEQFF
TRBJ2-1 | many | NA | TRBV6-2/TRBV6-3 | TGTGCCAGCCAGACAGGCTACAATGAGCAGTTCTTC | CASQTGYNEQFF
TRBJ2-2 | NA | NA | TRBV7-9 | TGTGCCAGCAGCTTTCGACAGTCTTGGAACACCGGGGAGCTGTTTTTT | CASSFRQSWNTGELFF
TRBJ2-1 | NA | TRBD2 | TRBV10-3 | TGTGCCATCAGTGAGCGCAGCGGGGGGGACAATGAGCAGTTCTTC | CAISERSGGDNEQFF
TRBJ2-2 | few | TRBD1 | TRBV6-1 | TGTGCCAGCAGTAGGGGGACAGCTGTCGGGGAGCTGTTTTTT | CASSRGTAVGELFF
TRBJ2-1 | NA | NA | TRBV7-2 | TGTGCCAGCAGCTTAGTGGGGGAATGGAGCAATGAGCAGTTCTTC | CASSLVGEWSNEQFF
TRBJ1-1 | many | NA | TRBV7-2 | TGTGCCAGCAGCCCACAGGGAAATGAAGCTTTCTTT | CASSPQGNEAFF
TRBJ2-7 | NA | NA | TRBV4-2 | TGTGCCAGCAGCCAAGATCTAGTCCCGTACGAGCAGTACTTC | CASSQDLVPYEQYF
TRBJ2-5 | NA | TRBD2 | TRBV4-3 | TGCGCCAGCAGCCAGAGTAGCGGGGGGGCGTCAGAGACCCAGTACTTC | CASSQSSGGASETQYF
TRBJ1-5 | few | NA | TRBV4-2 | TGTGCCAGCAGCCAAGTAGAGGGCAATCAGCCCCAGCATTTT | CASSQVEGNQPQHF
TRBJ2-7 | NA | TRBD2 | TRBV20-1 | TGCAGTGCAACCGGGACTAGCGGTGATTCCTACGAGCAGTACTTC | CSATGTSGDSYEQYF
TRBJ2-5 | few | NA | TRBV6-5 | TGTGCCAGCAGTTACGGTACAAACCAAGAGACCCAGTACTTC | CASSYGTNQETQYF
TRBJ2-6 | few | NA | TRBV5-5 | TGTGCCAGCAGATCTGATCAGGTTTCCACTGGGGCCAACGTCCTGACTTTC | CASRSDQVSTGANVLTF
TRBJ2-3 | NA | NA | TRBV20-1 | TGCAGTGCTTACCAGACAGGCCCTAGAAGGACAGATACGCAGTATTTT | CSAYQTGPRRTDTQYF
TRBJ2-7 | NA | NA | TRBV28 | TGTGCCAGCAGCCTCGACCTTCCGGGGGTCTCCGAGCAGTACTTC | CASSLDLPGVSEQYF
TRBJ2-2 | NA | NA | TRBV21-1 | TGTGCCAGCAGCCTCCCCGTGGTGCTGAACACCGGGGAGCTGTTTTTT | CASSLPVVLNTGELFF
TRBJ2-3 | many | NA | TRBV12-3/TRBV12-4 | TGTGCCAGCAGTTCCGCAACAGATACGCAGTATTTT | CASSSATDTQYF
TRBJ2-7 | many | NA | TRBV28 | TGTGCCAGCAGCACGGGGCAGTTCCTAGTACTGGGAGAGCAGTACTTC | CASSTGQFLVLGEQYF
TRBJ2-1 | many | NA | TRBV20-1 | TGCAGTGCTAGTCGGCTCCTTTGGGACAATGAGCAGTTCTTC | CSASRLLWDNEQFF
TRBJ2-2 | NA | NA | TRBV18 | TGTGCCAGCGCGGTATACACCGGGGAGCTGTTTTTT | CASAVYTGELFF